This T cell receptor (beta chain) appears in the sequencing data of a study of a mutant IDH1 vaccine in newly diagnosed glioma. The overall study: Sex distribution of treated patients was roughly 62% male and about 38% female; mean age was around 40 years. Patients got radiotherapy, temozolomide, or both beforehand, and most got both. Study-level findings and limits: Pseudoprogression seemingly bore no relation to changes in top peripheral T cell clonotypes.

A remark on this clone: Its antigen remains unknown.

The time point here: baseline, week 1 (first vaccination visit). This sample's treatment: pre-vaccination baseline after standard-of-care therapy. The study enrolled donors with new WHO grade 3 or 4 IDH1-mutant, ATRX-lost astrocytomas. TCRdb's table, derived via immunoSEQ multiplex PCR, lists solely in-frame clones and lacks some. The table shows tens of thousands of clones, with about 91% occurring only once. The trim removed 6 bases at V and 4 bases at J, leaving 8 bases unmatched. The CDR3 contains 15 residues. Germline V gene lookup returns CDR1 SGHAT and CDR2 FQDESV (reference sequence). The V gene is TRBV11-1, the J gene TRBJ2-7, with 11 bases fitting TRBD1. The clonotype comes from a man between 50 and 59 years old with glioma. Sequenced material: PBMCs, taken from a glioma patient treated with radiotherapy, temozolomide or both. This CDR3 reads CASSFPGQGVYEQYF. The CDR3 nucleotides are TGTGCCAGCAGTTTTCCGGGACAGGGGGTTTACGAGCAGTACTTC. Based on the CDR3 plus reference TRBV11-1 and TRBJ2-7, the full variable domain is EAEVAQSPRYKITEKSQAVAFWCDPISGHATLYWYRQILGQGPELLVQFQDESVVDDSQLPKDRFSAERLKGVDSTLKIQPAELGDSAMYLCASSFPGQGVYEQYFGPGTRLTVT.